This T cell receptor beta chain was sequenced in a study of blood T cell repertoires in COVID-19. Turning to the study itself: Sources were T cells, B-cell-depleted T cells, or PBMCs; the material itself was cDNA or gDNA.

In germline, CDR1 is LGHDT, CDR2 YNNKEL (reference sequence). The CDR3 is made up of 17 amino acids. The ends lost 4 bases at V and 0 bases at J; junction bases unmatched: 10. Original handling: Estimation of nucleated cell counts was performed using reference gene primer amplification. The assay was immunoSEQ multiplex PCR, and TCRdb's table has in-frame clones only and misses some. Clone size and the V and J calls come from that table; the DNA yielded D and trimming. The sample consists of 350,000 or so clones, more than 85% of them appearing once. This chain joins TRBV3-1 (or the pseudogene TRBV3-2) and TRBJ2-3, with 7 bases matching TRBD2. Sequences were obtained from PBMCs or T cells enriched from blood (not recorded which). The clonotype was recovered from a woman aged 30 to 39 who had recovered from COVID-19. CDR3 nucleotides: TGTGCCAGCAGCCGGGCGGGGGACTTACATAGCACAGATACGCAGTATTTT. Encoded protein: CASSRAGDLHSTDTQYF.